These 29 T cell receptor beta chains were sequenced from one sample in a study of cytomegalovirus exposure and HLA in healthy donors. The PCR made use of 60 Vbeta and 13 Jbeta primers. Only in-frame clones appear in the TCRdb table, and some are missing; sequencing was by immunoSEQ multiplex PCR. The table records roughly 150,000 clones, about 80% of them present only once. Sequenced material: PBMCs. Source of these receptors: a man younger than 40 in good health and CMV-seropositive.

This clone is medium-sized. V usage is TRBV4-1 and J usage is TRBJ2-7; the match to TRBD1 covers 10 bases. The junction had 2 bases not matched to a gene; V was cut back by 5 bases and J by 1 base. This CDR3 spans 14 amino acids. The germline V gene encodes CDR1 MGHRA and CDR2 YSYEKL. The CDR3 coding sequence is TGCGCCAGCAGCGGACAGGGGGAGTCCTACGAGCAGTACTTC. It codes for CASSGQGESYEQYF.

The chain links TRBV5-6 to TRBJ1-2; 7 bases align to TRBD1. CDR1 and CDR2 (germline): SGHDT, YYEEEE. J was trimmed by 4 bases and V by 3 bases; bases with no gene match: 6. The length of the CDR3 is 14 residues. The CDR3 DNA is TGTGCCAGCAGCTCGGGACAGTTGTTCTATGGCTACACCTTC. It specifies CASSSGQLFYGYTF.

The gene calls are TRBV5-1 and TRBJ2-3; 7 bases map to TRBD2. The CDR3 covers 15 residues. Germline CDR1 reads SGHRS; CDR2 reads YFSETQ. Trimming took 4 bases from V and 6 from J; bases not matched to a gene: 11. The DNA for the CDR3 is TGCGCCAGCAGCGACCAAGCGGGGTTAGGCGATACGCAGTATTTT. It is translated as CASSDQAGLGDTQYF.

The chain links TRBV6-5 to TRBJ1-1; 8 positions agree with TRBD1. Per germline, CDR1 MNHEY and CDR2 SVGAGI. J gave up 6 bases and V 8 bases, and 14 bases lay outside the gene matches. This CDR3 contains 15 residues. The CDR3: CASGSGGAGWSEAFF. Written as DNA, the CDR3 is TGTGCCAGCGGTTCAGGGGGCGCCGGTTGGTCTGAAGCTTTCTTT.

This clone was seen a handful of times. This chain links TRBV23-1 with TRBJ2-5; TRBD1 matches 9 bases. TRBV23-1 is annotated as an ORF whose role is uncertain. The junction had 6 bases not matched to a gene; V was cut back by 3 bases and J by 4 bases. The CDR3 is 15 residues long. Written as DNA, the CDR3 is TGCGCCAGCAGTCATCCCGACAGGGGGGGAGAGACCCAGTACTTC. Protein product: CASSHPDRGGETQYF.

The chain is built from TRBV6-6 and TRBJ1-1; no clear D. The germline V gene encodes CDR1 MNHNY and CDR2 SVGAGI (reference sequence). The V end was cut by 7 bases, the J end by 4 bases, with 22 bases between. This CDR3 contains 16 residues. The CDR3 region is CASILRGGSVATEAFF. The CDR3 DNA is TGTGCCAGCATTTTACGGGGAGGGTCCGTCGCCACTGAAGCTTTCTTT.

V usage is TRBV10-1 and J usage is TRBJ2-5; D not certain. Per the germline V gene, CDR1 is WNHNN and CDR2 is SYGVQD (reference sequence). Trimming shortened V by 3 bases and J by 5 bases, and 7 bases separated the two germline ends. This CDR3 has 12 amino acids. The CDR3 sequence is CASSDPHETQYF. The CDR3 DNA reads TGCGCCAGCAGTGACCCCCATGAGACCCAGTACTTC.

The chain couples TRBV5-5 to TRBJ1-6; 7 positions match TRBD1. The CDR3 consists of 20 residues. Germline lookup yields CDR1 SGHKS and CDR2 YYEKEE (reference sequence). V gave up 2 bases and J gave up 0 bases; unmatched junction bases: 14. The chain's CDR3 is CASSFVPGQRSFSYNSPLHF. DNA of the CDR3: TGTGCCAGCAGCTTCGTCCCGGGACAGCGGAGTTTCTCCTATAATTCACCCCTCCACTTT.

V and J are TRBV2 and TRBJ2-7; perhaps TRBD2 as D (5 bases). The CDR3 totals 15 residues. Trimming took 10 bases from V and 4 from J, leaving 23 bases between them. Germline CDR1 SNHLY, CDR2 FYNNEI. The CDR3 loop is CATEPMGGRDYEQYF. In DNA, the CDR3 is TGTGCCACCGAGCCGATGGGCGGCCGGGATTACGAGCAGTACTTC.

This sequence joins TRBV18 and TRBJ2-5; D gene uncertain. The CDR3 spans 12 residues. Germline values: CDR1 KGHSH, CDR2 LQKENI. The V end lost 3 bases, the J end lost 4 bases, and 6 bases lay between the germline ends. As DNA, the CDR3 is TGTGCCAGCTCACCCATAGCAGAGACCCAGTACTTC. Residues: CASSPIAETQYF.

The chain is built from TRBV19 and TRBJ2-5; D unresolved. The V gene lost 5 bases and the J gene lost 7 bases, with 14 bases spanning the gap. Germline CDR1 LNHDA, CDR2 SQIVND (reference sequence). The CDR3 is 13 amino acids. DNA of the CDR3: TGTGCCAGTAGTTTGGGCCCGCTGGGGACCCAGTACTTC. Encoded protein: CASSLGPLGTQYF.

This chain links TRBV15 with TRBJ2-1; D gene uncertain. Germline CDR1 is LNHNV and CDR2 is YYDKDF (reference sequence). V was trimmed by 0 bases and J by 8 bases, leaving 14 bases between them. The CDR3 has 15 residues. CDR3 in DNA: TGTGCCACCAGCAGAGAGGTCAACCGACGGGATGAGCAGTTCTTC. This codes for CATSREVNRRDEQFF.

The rearrangement uses TRBV4-1 and TRBJ1-5; D is unresolved. Germline V CDR1 and CDR2: MGHRA, YSYEKL. The V and J ends lost 1 base and 1 base respectively, with 8 bases between them. The CDR3 is made up of 15 amino acids. CDR3 bases: TGCGCCAGCAGCCAAGCGTTTACAAGCAATCAGCCCCAGCATTTT. Protein product: CASSQAFTSNQPQHF.

The V gene is TRBV28, the J gene TRBJ2-1; 16 bases agree with TRBD2. The CDR3 contains 16 residues. V lost 10 bases and J lost 5; bases outside the gene matches: 8. From germline, CDR1 is MDHEN and CDR2 SYDVKM. The CDR3 protein is CANWGTSGRVNNEQFF. CDR3 DNA: TGTGCCAACTGGGGGACTAGCGGGAGGGTGAACAATGAGCAGTTCTTC.

The sample holds a few counts of this clone. The chain employs TRBV4-1 and TRBJ1-3, with 10 bases matching TRBD1. The V gene's germline CDR1 is MGHRA and CDR2 YSYEKL. The CDR3 sequence is 19 residues long. V trimming: 4 bases; J trimming: 0 bases; junction bases outside the gene matches: 12. CDR3 residues: CASSRPGQGNSGSGNTIYF. The CDR3, as DNA: TGCGCCAGCAGCCGCCCGGGACAGGGGAATTCGGGCTCTGGAAACACCATATATTTT.

This chain connects TRBV19 to TRBJ1-3; D call uncertain. This CDR3 has 15 amino acids. Looked up from germline, CDR1 is LNHDA and CDR2 is SQIVND (reference sequence). V lost 3 bases and J 0 bases, leaving 9 bases between the germline ends. CDR3 sequence reads: CASSIFASSGNTIYF. The CDR3 nucleotides read TGTGCCAGTAGTATCTTTGCGAGCTCTGGAAACACCATATATTTT.

CDR3 coding DNA: TGCGCCAGCAGCCAATTCCGGGCTGGAAACACCATATATTTT. Residues: CASSQFRAGNTIYF. The gene calls are TRBV4-1 and TRBJ1-3; D gene uncertain. V lost 2 bases, J lost 2 bases, and 7 bases lay in between. CDR3 length equals 14 residues. CDR1 and CDR2 from the germline V gene are MGHRA and YSYEKL.

This chain uses TRBV12-5 with TRBJ2-7; 13 bases are a match to TRBD2. The CDR3 covers 19 residues. Germline V gene data show CDR1 as LGHNT and CDR2 as FRNRAP. Trimming at V came to 0 bases and at J to 3 bases, leaving 11 bases not matched to a gene. The CDR3 nucleotides are TGTGCTAGTGGTTTGGTCCCCGTCCTAAGGACTAGCGGGAGCTACGAGCAGTACTTC. It yields the protein CASGLVPVLRTSGSYEQYF.

The V call is TRBV27, the J call TRBJ2-3; 11 bases match TRBD2. Looked up from germline, CDR1 is MNHEY and CDR2 is SMNVEV (reference sequence). CDR3 length: 17 residues. Germline trimming cut 6 bases from V and 2 bases from J; bases unmatched to any gene: 10. CDR3 nucleotides: TGTGCCAGCAGCACGGGACTAGCGGACCTCCCCACAGATACGCAGTATTTT. It yields the protein CASSTGLADLPTDTQYF.

In DNA form, the CDR3 reads TGTGCCAGCAGCTCGATGACAGGGATCTCCTACGAGCAGTACTTC. This translates into CASSSMTGISYEQYF. The chain recombines TRBV5-4 with TRBJ2-5, with 7 bases that match TRBD1. Near its end, the DNA agrees better with TRBJ2-7, so the J call may be wrong. The CDR3 length is 15 residues. The germline CDR1 and CDR2 sequences are SGHNT and YYREEE (reference sequence).

This clone was seen only a few times. The junction departs from the called germline gene at one end, perhaps through a read error. This chain connects TRBV11-2 to TRBJ2-7, with D perhaps TRBD2 (6 bases). This CDR3 has 16 amino acids. CDR1 SGHAT and CDR2 FQNNGV come from the germline V gene. DNA of the CDR3: TGCGCCAGCAGCCGGACGTCCGGGACTCCTTCCTACGAGCAGTACTTC. It translates to CASSRTSGTPSYEQYF.

The gene calls are TRBV7-2 and TRBJ1-2, with TRBD1 as a possible D gene (6 bases). V was cut by 5 bases and J by 1 base, with 11 bases left in between. Germline CDR1 and CDR2: SGHTA and FQGNSA. The CDR3 runs 14 residues. Written as DNA, the CDR3 is TGTGCCAGCAGCCTAGGACAGTTTAACTATGGCTACACCTTC. Translated: CASSLGQFNYGYTF.

The chain uses TRBV18 and TRBJ1-2; 9 bases line up with TRBD1. CDR1 is KGHSH and CDR2 is LQKENI in the germline V gene. The CDR3 contains 14 residues. The trim removed 5 bases at V and 8 bases at J, leaving 9 bases unmatched. The chain's CDR3 is CASSMLTGGGGYTF. The CDR3 DNA reads TGTGCCAGCTCAATGTTAACAGGGGGCGGCGGCTACACCTTC.

This clone was observed once. The genes are TRBV7-2 and TRBJ1-4; D is perhaps TRBD1 (5 bases). The germline V gene has CDR1 SGHTA and CDR2 FQGNSA. CDR3 length: 14 residues. With 5 bases removed from V and 5 bases from J, the gap between germline ends came to 12 bases. The CDR3 reads CASSPDGGNEKLFF. The CDR3 DNA follows: TGTGCCAGCAGCCCAGACGGGGGGAATGAAAAACTGTTTTTT.

Here the CDR3 DNA reads TGTGCCAGCAGCCGACAGGGTAGGAACACCGGGGAGCTGTTTTTT. Translation gives CASSRQGRNTGELFF. The rearrangement links TRBV7-2 to TRBJ2-2; 7 bases are shared with TRBD1. CDR1 and CDR2 from the germline V gene are SGHTA and FQGNSA. J lost 1 base, V lost 5 bases, and 4 bases had no gene match. This CDR3 spans 15 amino acids.

This clone was picked up a small number of times. The chain carries TRBV28 and TRBJ2-1; TRBD1 aligns across 10 bases. CDR3 length equals 15 residues. The V segment lost 2 bases and the J segment 2 bases; nucleotides outside the gene matches: 0. Germline CDR1 MDHEN, CDR2 SYDVKM. CDR3 protein: CASSLDRGPYNEQFF. Here the CDR3 DNA reads TGTGCCAGCAGTTTAGACAGGGGGCCCTACAATGAGCAGTTCTTC.

This clone has just a few counts. The CDR3 nucleotides read TGTGCCAGTAGTATGGGCGGACAGGGGGATGGCTACACCTTC. This sequence encodes CASSMGGQGDGYTF. The chain combines TRBV19 with TRBJ1-2; 10 bases align to TRBD1. The V and J ends lost 3 bases and 6 bases, in that order; junction bases with no gene match: 4. Germline V CDR1 and CDR2: LNHDA, SQIVND (reference sequence). The CDR3 is 14 amino acids. The whole variable domain, remainder taken from reference TRBV19 and TRBJ1-2, is DGGITQSPKYLFRKEGQNVTLSCEQNLNHDAMYWYRQDPGQGLRLIYYSQIVNDFQKGDIAEGYSVSREKKESFPLTVTSAQKNPTAFYLCASSMGGQGDGYTFGSGTRLTVV.

The chain combines TRBV5-1 with TRBJ2-5; 11 positions agree with TRBD2. Germline CDR1 and CDR2: SGHRS and YFSETQ. V lost 2 bases, J lost 5 bases, and 5 bases stayed unmatched. CDR3 length equals 15 residues. CDR3 coding DNA: TGCGCCAGCAGCTTTAGCGGGGGGGCCGCGGAGACCCAGTACTTC. It yields the protein CASSFSGGAAETQYF.

This clone has only one observation. The chain has TRBV18 and TRBJ2-1, with a tentative D call TRBD1 (6 bases). V was clipped by 3 bases and J by 4 bases, with 10 bases between them. CDR3 length equals 14 residues. The germline CDR1 and CDR2 sequences are KGHSH and LQKENI. For the CDR3, the DNA is TGTGCCAGCTCACCCGGTAGGGGGTACAATGAGCAGTTCTTC. Protein: CASSPGRGYNEQFF.